These 25 T cell receptor beta chains originate from one sample sequenced in a study of control samples from healthy donors and cancer patients. Libraries were prepared by immunoSEQ multiplex PCR; TCRdb keeps only in-frame clonotypes and omits some of them. The data hold 140,000 or so clones, with around 90% observed a single time. Sequenced input: blood. Receptors originate from a man aged 30-40 years in good health.

The chain uses TRBV29-1 and TRBJ2-7; D is possibly TRBD2 (7 bases). The V gene lost 4 bases and the J gene lost 6 bases, with 13 bases spanning the gap. Germline CDR1 and CDR2: SQVTM and ANQGSEA. This CDR3 spans 12 amino acids. The CDR3 DNA sequence: TGCAGCGTTGGAGGGGGGGGCGCCGAGCAGTACTTC. This gives the protein CSVGGGGAEQYF.

J is TRBJ1-4 and V is TRBV24-1, with D possibly being TRBD1 (5 bases). This CDR3 spans 14 amino acids. V lost 2 bases to trimming and J lost 5 bases, with 8 bases between them. Germline V gene lookup returns CDR1 KGHDR and CDR2 SFDVKD. This chain's CDR3 is CATSDWGGNEKLFF. CDR3 sequence (DNA): TGTGCCACCAGTGATTGGGGGGGAAATGAAAAACTGTTTTTT.

V gene TRBV3-1 (or the pseudogene TRBV3-2) combines with J gene TRBJ2-7, with 7 bases aligning to TRBD1. J was trimmed by 6 bases and V by 4 bases; bases with no gene match: 9. Germline CDR1 LGHDT, CDR2 YNNKEL (reference sequence). The CDR3 has 14 amino acids. The CDR3 region is CASSPGQARGEQYF. Written as DNA, the CDR3 is TGTGCCAGCAGCCCCGGACAGGCGAGGGGCGAGCAGTACTTC.

The genes are TRBV9 and TRBJ1-5, with D perhaps TRBD1 (6 bases). Germline V gene sequence: CDR1 SGDLS, CDR2 YYNGEE. V was trimmed by 0 bases and J by 7 bases, leaving 11 bases between them. This CDR3 has 14 amino acids. CDR3 in amino acids: CASSVGSGGQPQHF. The CDR3 bases are TGTGCCAGCAGCGTAGGTTCCGGGGGCCAGCCCCAGCATTTT.

In regard to this clone: An end of the junction differs from the germline gene, which may be a read error. The rearrangement joins TRBV7-9 to TRBJ1-2, with 7 bases matching TRBD1. The CDR3 extends over 12 amino acids. Looked up from germline, CDR1 is SEHNR and CDR2 is FQNEAQ (reference sequence). CDR3 amino acids: CASSSYRDSVHF. CDR3 DNA sequence: TGTGCCAGCAGCTCGTACCGGGACAGCGTCCACTTC. Based on the CDR3 plus reference TRBV7-9 and TRBJ1-2, the full variable domain is DTGVSQNPRHKITKRGQNVTFRCDPISEHNRLYWYRQTLGQGPEFLTYFQNEAQLEKSRLLSDRFSAERPKGSFSTLEIQRTEQGDSAMYLCASSSYRDSVHFGSGTRLTVV.

The genes are TRBV6-5 and TRBJ2-6; D is ambiguous. The length of the CDR3 is 15 residues. Germline CDR1 and CDR2: MNHEY and SVGAGI. V gave up 2 bases and J gave up 0 bases, with 5 bases separating them. Here the CDR3 reads CASSYGSSGANVLTF. CDR3 bases: TGTGCCAGCAGTTACGGGTCCTCTGGGGCCAACGTCCTGACTTTC.

This clone was seen a single time. The CDR3, as DNA: TGTGCCAGCAGCTTATTAGCGGGAGATCGCAATGAGCAGTTCTTC. It codes for CASSLLAGDRNEQFF. This chain connects TRBV11-2 to TRBJ2-1, with 9 bases aligning to TRBD2. With V trimmed by 2 bases and J by 6 bases, 5 bases remained unmatched. This CDR3 comprises 15 residues. The germline V gene encodes CDR1 SGHAT and CDR2 FQNNGV.

This chain uses TRBV14 with TRBJ2-3; TRBD2 matches at 7 bases. Germline V gives CDR1 SGHDN, CDR2 FVKESK. This CDR3 comprises 17 residues. V dropped 1 base and J dropped 1; count of bases not matched to a gene: 8. CDR3 nucleotide sequence: TGTGCCAGCAGCCAAGTTTTTGGGGGGGTGGGCACAGATACGCAGTATTTT. Its protein product is CASSQVFGGVGTDTQYF.

The chain joins TRBV18 to TRBJ1-2; possibly TRBD1 for D (6 bases). Germline V gives CDR1 KGHSH, CDR2 LQKENI. The CDR3 contains 13 residues. V lost 2 bases and J 7 bases, leaving 11 bases between the germline ends. The CDR3 here is CASSPETGFGYTF. CDR3 sequence (DNA): TGTGCCAGCTCACCAGAAACAGGGTTTGGCTACACCTTC.

The chain combines TRBV9 with TRBJ1-2; the D is unclear. V gave up 0 bases and J gave up 10 bases, with 10 bases separating them. The CDR3 loop spans 12 amino acids. Germline V gene lookup returns CDR1 SGDLS and CDR2 YYNGEE. The chain's CDR3 is CASSVDTRYYTF. DNA for the CDR3: TGTGCCAGCAGCGTAGACACACGCTACTACACCTTC.

The J gene is TRBJ1-3, the V gene TRBV19; D may be TRBD1 (5 bases). V lost 7 bases and J lost 0, with 19 bases in between. The length of the CDR3 is 17 residues. Germline values: CDR1 LNHDA, CDR2 SQIVND (reference sequence). CDR3 amino acids: CASTRGAGAGSGNTIYF. CDR3 nucleotides: TGTGCCAGTACCCGAGGGGCCGGGGCAGGCTCTGGAAACACCATATATTTT.

The chain recombines TRBV27 with TRBJ2-3; TRBD2 aligns across 14 bases. The CDR3 contains 17 residues. Trimming removed 1 base from V and 8 bases from J; junction bases left unmatched: 8. The germline V gene encodes CDR1 MNHEY and CDR2 SMNVEV (reference sequence). DNA for the CDR3: TGTGCCAGCAGTTTATTAGAGACTAGCGGGAGGGCCAGTACGCAGTATTTT. This encodes CASSLLETSGRASTQYF.

J is TRBJ2-3 and V is TRBV5-1; D is uncertain. Germline loops: CDR1 SGHRS, CDR2 YFSETQ. The CDR3 is 16 amino acids. V shed 0 bases and J shed 6 bases, with 17 bases lying between them. The CDR3 region has the DNA TGCGCCAGCAGCTTGGGGGCCAAATCCCTATACGATACGCAGTATTTT. Its translation is CASSLGAKSLYDTQYF.

This clone has just one count. The chain combines TRBV3-1 (or the pseudogene TRBV3-2) with TRBJ2-1; the match to TRBD2 covers 8 bases. Germline values: CDR1 LGHDT, CDR2 YNNKEL (reference sequence). After removal of 4 bases from V and 5 bases from J, the junction contained 10 bases not matched to a gene. The CDR3 has 16 amino acids. DNA for the CDR3: TGTGCCAGCAGCCCTGTAGGGGCGGGGGGAGACAATGAGCAGTTCTTC. Its protein product is CASSPVGAGGDNEQFF.

CDR3 loop: CASSLSRGGESGTQYF. In DNA, the CDR3 is TGTGCCAGCAGCCTCTCCCGGGGAGGGGAGTCGGGGACCCAGTACTTC. The rearrangement uses TRBV5-8 and TRBJ2-5, with 7 bases that match TRBD2. J gave up 7 bases and V 4 bases, and 16 bases lay outside the gene matches. The germline V gene has CDR1 SGHTS and CDR2 YDEGEE. There are 16 residues in the CDR3.

The V call is TRBV19, the J call TRBJ2-2; D call uncertain. The CDR3 length is 13 residues. Germline V gene data show CDR1 as LNHDA and CDR2 as SQIVND (reference sequence). With 1 base removed from V and 3 bases from J, the gap between germline ends came to 3 bases. CDR3 sequence reads: CASSIADTGELFF. DNA for the CDR3: TGTGCCAGTAGTATAGCCGACACCGGGGAGCTGTTTTTT.

CDR3 sequence: CASSLAGGGTDTQYF. The CDR3 DNA follows: TGTGCCAGCAGTTTGGCAGGGGGTGGCACAGATACGCAGTATTTT. This sequence joins TRBV27 and TRBJ2-3; 7 nucleotides align to TRBD1. With V trimmed by 3 bases and J by 1 base, 4 bases remained unmatched. Germline V gives CDR1 MNHEY, CDR2 SMNVEV (reference sequence). This CDR3 comprises 15 residues.

The rearrangement joins TRBV19 to TRBJ2-7, with 10 bases aligning to TRBD1. The germline CDR1 and CDR2 sequences are LNHDA and SQIVND (reference sequence). V shed 6 bases and J 4 bases; nucleotides not matched to a gene: 15. This CDR3 spans 17 amino acids. Here the CDR3 reads CASRSSSLGDRGYEQYF. CDR3 coding DNA: TGTGCCAGTAGATCCTCTTCTTTGGGGGACAGGGGTTACGAGCAGTACTTC.

A single count supports this clone. The chain couples TRBV7-8 to TRBJ1-2; TRBD1 might be the D (6 bases). The CDR3 is 15 amino acids. Germline V gene lookup returns CDR1 SGHVS and CDR2 FQNEAQ. V lost 0 bases, J lost 5 bases, and 13 bases lay in between. The CDR3 region is CASSLAGAGVYGYTF. CDR3 DNA: TGTGCCAGCAGCTTAGCCGGGGCAGGGGTGTATGGCTACACCTTC.

This chain joins TRBV9 and TRBJ2-7; D not resolved. Germline-derived CDR1 and CDR2 are SGDLS and YYNGEE. V lost 6 bases, J lost 0 bases, and 10 bases lay in between. The CDR3 has 13 amino acids. CDR3 in amino acids: CASNNPNSYEQYF. The CDR3 DNA reads TGTGCCAGCAACAACCCAAACTCCTACGAGCAGTACTTC.

The V and J genes are TRBV29-1 and TRBJ2-5, with TRBD1 matching 7 bases. Germline V gene sequence: CDR1 SQVTM, CDR2 ANQGSEA. Trimming removed 5 bases from V and 5 bases from J; junction bases left unmatched: 8. The CDR3 has 13 residues. CDR3 region: CSVTGVGWETQYF. The CDR3 nucleotides are TGCAGCGTTACAGGGGTGGGTTGGGAGACCCAGTACTTC.

The chain couples TRBV7-9 to TRBJ2-4, with 8 positions matching TRBD1. This CDR3 region has 14 residues. The V gene end was trimmed by 5 bases and the J gene end by 7 bases; junction bases not matched to a gene: 7. CDR1 SEHNR and CDR2 FQNEAQ come from the germline V gene (reference sequence). The CDR3 bases are TGTGCCAGCAGCCCCCCTGGACAGGGTAACATTCAGTACTTC. Translation: CASSPPGQGNIQYF.

This clone was detected once. The rearrangement uses TRBV7-3 and TRBJ2-5; no reliable D call. CDR1 is SGHTA and CDR2 is FQGTGA in the germline V gene. Trimming took 5 bases from V and 0 from J, leaving 10 bases between them. CDR3 length: 14 residues. CDR3 loop: CASSPNSDQETQYF. CDR3 coding DNA: TGTGCCAGCAGCCCGAACAGCGACCAAGAGACCCAGTACTTC.

V is TRBV4-1 and J is TRBJ2-2; possibly TRBD2 for D (7 bases). The germline CDR1 and CDR2 sequences are MGHRA and YSYEKL. The CDR3 extends over 15 amino acids. Trimming took 4 bases from V and 6 from J, leaving 15 bases between them. CDR3: CASSRGTGGPGELFF. The CDR3 DNA is TGCGCCAGCAGCCGAGGGACGGGGGGCCCCGGGGAGCTGTTTTTT.

The CDR3 nucleotides read TGCAGCGCCGAAGGATGGGGCCAAGAGACCCAGTACTTC. It yields the protein CSAEGWGQETQYF. The chain links TRBV29-1 to TRBJ2-5; the D is unclear. Germline V gene lookup returns CDR1 SQVTM and CDR2 ANQGSEA. CDR3 length equals 13 residues. The V end lost 7 bases, the J end lost 1 base, and 13 bases lay between the germline ends.